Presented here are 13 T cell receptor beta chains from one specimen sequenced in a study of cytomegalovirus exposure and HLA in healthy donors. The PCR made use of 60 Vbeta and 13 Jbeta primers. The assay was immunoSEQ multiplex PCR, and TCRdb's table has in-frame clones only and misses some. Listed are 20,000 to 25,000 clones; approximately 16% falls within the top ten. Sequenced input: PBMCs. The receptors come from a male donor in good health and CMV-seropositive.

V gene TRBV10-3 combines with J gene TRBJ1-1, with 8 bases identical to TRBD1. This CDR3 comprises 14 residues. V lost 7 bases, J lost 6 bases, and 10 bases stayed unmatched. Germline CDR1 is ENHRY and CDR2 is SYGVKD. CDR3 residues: CAINPDRGMPEAFF. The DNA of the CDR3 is TGTGCCATCAATCCTGACAGGGGTATGCCTGAAGCTTTCTTT.

For the CDR3, the DNA is TGTGCCAGTACCCTTGGACATCCCCGCGGATACAATGAGCAGTTCTTC. Translated, it gives CASTLGHPRGYNEQFF. The V call is TRBV19, the J call TRBJ2-1; D possibly corresponds to TRBD1 (5 bases). The CDR3 extends over 16 amino acids. CDR1 and CDR2 (germline): LNHDA, SQIVND (reference sequence). The V gene lost 7 bases and the J gene lost 4 bases, with 20 bases spanning the gap.

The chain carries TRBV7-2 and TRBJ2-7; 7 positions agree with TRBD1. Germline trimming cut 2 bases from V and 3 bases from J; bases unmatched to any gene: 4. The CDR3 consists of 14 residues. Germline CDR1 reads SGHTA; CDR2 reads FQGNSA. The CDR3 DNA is TGTGCCAGCAGCTTAAGTCGGGACAGCTACGAGCAGTACTTC. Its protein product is CASSLSRDSYEQYF.

The CDR3 reads CASTRQASTDTQYF. The CDR3 nucleotides read TGTGCCAGCACCAGACAGGCCAGCACAGATACGCAGTATTTT. The rearrangement joins TRBV2 to TRBJ2-3, with TRBD1 as a possible D gene (6 bases). V lost 7 bases and J 0 bases, leaving 11 bases between the germline ends. CDR1 and CDR2 from the germline V gene are SNHLY and FYNNEI. The CDR3 has 14 residues.

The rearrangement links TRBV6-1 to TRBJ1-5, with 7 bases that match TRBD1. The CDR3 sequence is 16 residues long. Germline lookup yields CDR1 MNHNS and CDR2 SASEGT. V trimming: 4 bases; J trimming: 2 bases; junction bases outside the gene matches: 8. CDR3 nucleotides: TGTGCCAGCAGTGGAGACAGGGCCCTGGGCAATCAGCCCCAGCATTTT. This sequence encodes CASSGDRALGNQPQHF.

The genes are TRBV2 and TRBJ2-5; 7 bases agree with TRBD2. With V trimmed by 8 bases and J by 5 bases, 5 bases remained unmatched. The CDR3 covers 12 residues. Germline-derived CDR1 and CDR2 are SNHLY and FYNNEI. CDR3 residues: CASHYSGETQYF. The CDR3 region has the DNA TGTGCCAGCCACTATAGCGGGGAGACCCAGTACTTC.

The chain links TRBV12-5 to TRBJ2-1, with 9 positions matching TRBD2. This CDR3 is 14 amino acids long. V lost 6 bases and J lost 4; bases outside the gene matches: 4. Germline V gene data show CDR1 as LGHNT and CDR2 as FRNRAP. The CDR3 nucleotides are TGTGCTAGTGGGAGCGGGGGGAAATACAATGAGCAGTTCTTC. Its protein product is CASGSGGKYNEQFF.

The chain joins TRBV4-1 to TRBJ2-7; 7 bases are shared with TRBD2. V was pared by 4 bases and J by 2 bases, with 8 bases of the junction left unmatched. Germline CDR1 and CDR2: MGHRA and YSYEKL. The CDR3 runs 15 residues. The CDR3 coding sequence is TGCGCCAGCAGCCTCTTTCCCGGGACTACCTACGAGCAGTACTTC. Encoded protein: CASSLFPGTTYEQYF.

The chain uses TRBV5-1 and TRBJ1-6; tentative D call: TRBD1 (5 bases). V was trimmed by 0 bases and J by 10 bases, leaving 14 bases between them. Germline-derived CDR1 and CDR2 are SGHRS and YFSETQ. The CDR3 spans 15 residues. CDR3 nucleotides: TGCGCCAGCAGCTTGGTAGCCCAGGGAGGGTCACCCCTCCACTTT. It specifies CASSLVAQGGSPLHF.

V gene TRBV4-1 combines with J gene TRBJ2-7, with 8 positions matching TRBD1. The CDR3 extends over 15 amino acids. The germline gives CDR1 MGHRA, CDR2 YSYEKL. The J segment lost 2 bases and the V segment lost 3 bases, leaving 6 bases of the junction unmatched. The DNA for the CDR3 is TGCGCCAGCAGCCATCCGGGACAGGTAGCCTACGAGCAGTACTTC. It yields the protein CASSHPGQVAYEQYF.

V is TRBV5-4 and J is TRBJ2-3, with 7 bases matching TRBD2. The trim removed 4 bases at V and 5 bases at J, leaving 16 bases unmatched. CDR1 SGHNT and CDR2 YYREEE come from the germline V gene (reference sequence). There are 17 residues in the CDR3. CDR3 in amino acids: CASSPQPPGLTLDTQYF. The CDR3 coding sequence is TGTGCCAGCAGCCCGCAACCCCCGGGACTAACCTTAGATACGCAGTATTTT.

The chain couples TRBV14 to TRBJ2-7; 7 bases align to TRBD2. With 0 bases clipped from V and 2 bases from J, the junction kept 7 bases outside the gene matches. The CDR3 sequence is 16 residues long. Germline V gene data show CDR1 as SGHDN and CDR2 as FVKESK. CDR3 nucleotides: TGTGCCAGCAGCCAAGATCGGGGGGTGACCGCCTACGAGCAGTACTTC. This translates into CASSQDRGVTAYEQYF.

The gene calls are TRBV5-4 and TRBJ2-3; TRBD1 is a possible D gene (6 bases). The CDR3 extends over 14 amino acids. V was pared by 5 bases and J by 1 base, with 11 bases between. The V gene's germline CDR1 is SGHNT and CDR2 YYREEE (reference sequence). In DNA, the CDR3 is TGTGCCAGCAGTACAGGGACCCGCACAGATACGCAGTATTTT. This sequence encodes CASSTGTRTDTQYF.